This T cell receptor (beta chain) is from a study of blood T cell repertoires in COVID-19. The overall study: COVID-19 samples from acute and convalescent phases originated in the United States, Italy and Spain. Nucleic acid was either cDNA or gDNA, and it came from T cells, B-cell-depleted T cells, or PBMCs.

The germline V and J ends were trimmed by 0 bases and 1 base, with 7 bases remaining between them. The germline CDR1 and CDR2 sequences are SGHNT and YYREEE (reference sequence). The CDR3 totals 15 residues. This clone was seen a few times. This table comes from immunoSEQ multiplex PCR, and its TCRdb copy is limited to in-frame clones, with some not included. The table lists 200,000 to 250,000 clones, 80% to 85% of them singletons. The rearrangement links TRBV5-4 to TRBJ2-2; maybe TRBD1 (6 bases). The sequence was collected from a woman aged 60 to 75 with acute or convalescent COVID-19. Material for sequencing was peripheral blood. DNA for the CDR3: TGTGCCAGCAGCTTGGGGACAGAGAACACCGGGGAGCTGTTTTTT. Protein: CASSLGTENTGELFF.